The source of this T cell receptor beta chain is a study of T-cell reconstitution after alpha-beta-depleted transplantation in children. Whole-study results and caveats: Some patients showed high day-60 TCRbeta diversity, which derived from surviving recipient T cells and thymic progenitors. The study reportedly traced alpha-beta T cells about two months after transplant to several hundred expanded graft clones. Newly produced T cells mostly accounted for T-cell counts and diversity one year post-transplant.

The CDR3 spans 16 residues. V gave up 5 bases and J gave up 4 bases; unmatched junction bases: 13. Germline V lookup: CDR1 SEHNR, CDR2 FQNEAQ (reference sequence). Unique molecular identifiers were incorporated during preparation of the TCRbeta library. One entry per CDR3 protein results from TCRdb running MiXCR on the PCR reads. The table records roughly 310,000 distinct CDR3 sequences, over 20% of them present only once. Of note for this clonotype: Its antigen remains unknown.

The sample consisted of PBMCs, mostly from graft donor cells, taken 180 days after TCRalphabeta/CD19-depleted stem cell transplant. The sequence derives from a male patient aged 10 to 17 who had a stem cell transplant for acute lymphoblastic leukemia, so the T cells may come from the graft donor. This chain uses TRBV7-9 with TRBJ1-2; 7 bases are shared with TRBD1. The CDR3 bases are TGTGCCAGCAGCGCCGCCCTGACAGGGACCTTCTATGGCTACACCTTC. Protein sequence: CASSAALTGTFYGYTF.